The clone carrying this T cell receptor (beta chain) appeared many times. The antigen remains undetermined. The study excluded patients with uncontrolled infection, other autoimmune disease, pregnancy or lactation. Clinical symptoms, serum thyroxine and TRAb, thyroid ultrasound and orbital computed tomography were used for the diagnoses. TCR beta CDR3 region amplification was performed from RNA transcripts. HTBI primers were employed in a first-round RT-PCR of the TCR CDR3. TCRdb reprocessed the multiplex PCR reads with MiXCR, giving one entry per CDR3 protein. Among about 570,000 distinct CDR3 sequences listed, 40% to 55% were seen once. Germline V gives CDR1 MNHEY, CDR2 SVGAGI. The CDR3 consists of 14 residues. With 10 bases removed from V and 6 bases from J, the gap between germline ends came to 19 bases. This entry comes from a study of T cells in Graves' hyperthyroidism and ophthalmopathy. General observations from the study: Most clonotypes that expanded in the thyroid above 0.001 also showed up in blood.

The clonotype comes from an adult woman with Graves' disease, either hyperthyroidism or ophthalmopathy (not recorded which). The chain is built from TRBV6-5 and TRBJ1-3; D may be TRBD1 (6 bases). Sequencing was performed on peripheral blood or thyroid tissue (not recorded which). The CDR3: CATSRGALENTIYF. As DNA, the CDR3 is TGTGCCACGTCAAGGGGGGCTCTCGAAAACACCATATATTTT.